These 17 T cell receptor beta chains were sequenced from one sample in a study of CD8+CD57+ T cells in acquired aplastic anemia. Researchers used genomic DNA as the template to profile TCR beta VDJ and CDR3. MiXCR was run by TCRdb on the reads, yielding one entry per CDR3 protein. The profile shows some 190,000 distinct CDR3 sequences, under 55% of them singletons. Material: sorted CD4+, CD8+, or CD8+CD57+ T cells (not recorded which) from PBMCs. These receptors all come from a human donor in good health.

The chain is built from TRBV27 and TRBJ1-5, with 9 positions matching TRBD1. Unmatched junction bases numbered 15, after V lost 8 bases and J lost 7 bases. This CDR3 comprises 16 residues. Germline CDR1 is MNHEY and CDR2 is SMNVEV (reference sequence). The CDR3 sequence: CASRRGTGGAGQPQHF. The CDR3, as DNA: TGTGCCAGCCGCCGGGGTACAGGGGGCGCAGGGCAGCCCCAGCATTTT.

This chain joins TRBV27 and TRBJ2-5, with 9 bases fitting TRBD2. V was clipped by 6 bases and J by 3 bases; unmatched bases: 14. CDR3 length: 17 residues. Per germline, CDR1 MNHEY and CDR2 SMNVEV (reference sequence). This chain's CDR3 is CASSPKGLAGNEETQYF. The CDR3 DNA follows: TGTGCCAGCAGCCCAAAAGGCCTAGCGGGAAACGAAGAGACCCAGTACTTC.

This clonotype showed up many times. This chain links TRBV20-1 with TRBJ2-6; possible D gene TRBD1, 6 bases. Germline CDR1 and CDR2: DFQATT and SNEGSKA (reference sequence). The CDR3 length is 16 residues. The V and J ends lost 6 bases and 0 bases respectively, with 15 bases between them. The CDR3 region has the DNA TGCAGTGCCCTACTTGTGACAGGCTCTGGGGCCAACGTCCTGACTTTC. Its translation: CSALLVTGSGANVLTF.

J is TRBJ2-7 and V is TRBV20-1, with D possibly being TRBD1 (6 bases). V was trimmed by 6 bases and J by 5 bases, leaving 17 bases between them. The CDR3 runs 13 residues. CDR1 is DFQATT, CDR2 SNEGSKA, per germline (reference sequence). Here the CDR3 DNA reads TGCAGTGCAACATACAGGGTTGTGAACGAGCAGTACTTC. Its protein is CSATYRVVNEQYF.

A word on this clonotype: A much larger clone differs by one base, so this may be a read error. DNA for the CDR3: TGTGCCAGCAGTTTAAGGGGTGGCGATAATTCACCCCTCCACTTT. Its translation is CASSLRGGDNSPLHF. The rearrangement links TRBV12-3 or TRBV12-4 to TRBJ1-6, with D maybe TRBD1 (5 bases). The CDR3 length is 15 residues. The V and J ends lost 2 bases and 5 bases respectively, with 10 bases between them.

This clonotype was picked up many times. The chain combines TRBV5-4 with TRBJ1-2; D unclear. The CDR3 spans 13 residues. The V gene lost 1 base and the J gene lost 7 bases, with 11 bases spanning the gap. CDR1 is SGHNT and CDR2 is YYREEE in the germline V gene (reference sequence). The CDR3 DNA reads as TGTGCCAGCAGCTTGTGGGTAGTCGGTGGCTACACCTTC. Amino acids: CASSLWVVGGYTF.

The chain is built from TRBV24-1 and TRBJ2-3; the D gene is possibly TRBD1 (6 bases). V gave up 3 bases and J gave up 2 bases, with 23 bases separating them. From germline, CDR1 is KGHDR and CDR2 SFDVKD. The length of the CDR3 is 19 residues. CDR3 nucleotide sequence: TGTGCCACCAGTGATCCCACGACAGGATTCCTCACTATCACAGATACGCAGTATTTT. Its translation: CATSDPTTGFLTITDTQYF.

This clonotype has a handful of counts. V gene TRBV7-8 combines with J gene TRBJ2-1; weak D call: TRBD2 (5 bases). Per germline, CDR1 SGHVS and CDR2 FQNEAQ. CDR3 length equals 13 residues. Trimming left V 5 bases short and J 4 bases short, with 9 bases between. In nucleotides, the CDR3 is TGTGCCAGCAGCCGCCGGACTTACAATGAGCAGTTCTTC. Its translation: CASSRRTYNEQFF.

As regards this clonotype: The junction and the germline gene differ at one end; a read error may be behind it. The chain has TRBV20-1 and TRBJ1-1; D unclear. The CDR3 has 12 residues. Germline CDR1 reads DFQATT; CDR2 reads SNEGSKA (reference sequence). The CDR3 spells CSAQKVNTEALF. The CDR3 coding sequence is TGCAGTGCTCAGAAGGTGAACACTGAAGCTCTCTTT.

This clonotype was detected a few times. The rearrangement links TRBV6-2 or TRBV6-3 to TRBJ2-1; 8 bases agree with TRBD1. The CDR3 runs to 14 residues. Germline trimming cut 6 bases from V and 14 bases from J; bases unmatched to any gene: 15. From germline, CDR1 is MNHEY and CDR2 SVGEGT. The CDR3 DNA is TGTGCCAGCAGGGAATCGGGACAGGTGTGGGGAGAGTTCTTC. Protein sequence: CASRESGQVWGEFF.

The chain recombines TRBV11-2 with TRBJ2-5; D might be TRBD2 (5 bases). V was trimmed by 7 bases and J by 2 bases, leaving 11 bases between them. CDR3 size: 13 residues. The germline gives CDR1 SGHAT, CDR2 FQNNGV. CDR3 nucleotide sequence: TGTGCCAGCACCCTGACGGGGCAAGAGACCCAGTACTTC. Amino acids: CASTLTGQETQYF.

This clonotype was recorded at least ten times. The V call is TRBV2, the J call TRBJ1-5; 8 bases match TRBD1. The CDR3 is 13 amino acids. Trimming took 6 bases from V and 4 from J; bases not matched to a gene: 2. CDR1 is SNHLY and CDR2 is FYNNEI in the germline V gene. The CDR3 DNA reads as TGTGCCAGCAGGGGACAGGCTAATCAGCCCCAGCATTTT. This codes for CASRGQANQPQHF.

The CDR3 protein is CASRSGLAGEAYNEQFF. The CDR3, as DNA: TGTGCCAGCAGGTCGGGACTAGCGGGAGAGGCCTACAATGAGCAGTTCTTC. This sequence joins TRBV25-1 and TRBJ2-1, with 14 bases lining up with TRBD2. V lost 6 bases to trimming and J lost 2 bases; unmatched junction nucleotides: 6. CDR1 is MGHDK, CDR2 SYGVNS, per germline. This CDR3 contains 17 residues.

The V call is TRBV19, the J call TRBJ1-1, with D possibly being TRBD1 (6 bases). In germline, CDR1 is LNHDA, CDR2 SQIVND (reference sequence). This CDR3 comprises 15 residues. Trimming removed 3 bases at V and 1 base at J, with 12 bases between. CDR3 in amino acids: CASSISQGPNTEAFF. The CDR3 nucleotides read TGTGCCAGTAGTATCTCACAGGGACCGAACACTGAAGCTTTCTTT.

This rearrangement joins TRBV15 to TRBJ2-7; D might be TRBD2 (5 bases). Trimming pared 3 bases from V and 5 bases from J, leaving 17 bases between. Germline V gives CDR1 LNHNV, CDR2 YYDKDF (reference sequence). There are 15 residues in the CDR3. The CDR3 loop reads CATSRADFNDDEQYF. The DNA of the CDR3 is TGTGCCACCAGCAGGGCGGACTTCAATGATGACGAGCAGTACTTC.

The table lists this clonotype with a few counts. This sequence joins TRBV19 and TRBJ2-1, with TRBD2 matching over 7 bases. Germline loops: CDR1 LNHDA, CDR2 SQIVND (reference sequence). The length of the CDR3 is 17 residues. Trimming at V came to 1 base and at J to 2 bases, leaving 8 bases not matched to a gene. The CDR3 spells CASSIVGLAETYNEQFF. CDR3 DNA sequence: TGTGCCAGTAGTATAGTGGGCCTAGCGGAAACCTACAATGAGCAGTTCTTC.

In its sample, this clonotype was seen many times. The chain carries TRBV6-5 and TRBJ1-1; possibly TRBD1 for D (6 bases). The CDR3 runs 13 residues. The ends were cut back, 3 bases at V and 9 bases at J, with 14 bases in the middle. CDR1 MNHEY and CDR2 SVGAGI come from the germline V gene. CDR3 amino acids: CASSYDLGGQAFF. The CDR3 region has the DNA TGTGCCAGCAGTTATGATTTAGGGGGACAAGCTTTCTTT.